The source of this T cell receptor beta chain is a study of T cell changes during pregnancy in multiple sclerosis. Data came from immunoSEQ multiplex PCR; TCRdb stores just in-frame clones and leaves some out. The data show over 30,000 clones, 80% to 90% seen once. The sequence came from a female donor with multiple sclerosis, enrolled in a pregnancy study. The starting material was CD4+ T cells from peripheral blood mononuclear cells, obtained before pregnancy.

CDR3 in amino acids: CSKTSNTDTQYF. As DNA, the CDR3 is TGCAGCAAGACTAGTAACACAGATACGCAGTATTTT. The chain uses TRBV29-1 and TRBJ2-3, with D possibly TRBD2 on 6 matching bases. Germline V CDR1 and CDR2: SQVTM, ANQGSEA. This CDR3 contains 12 residues. V was shortened by 8 bases and J by 2 bases, with 11 bases between the two germline ends.